These 5 T cell receptor beta chains came from one sample sequenced in a study of T-cell reconstitution after alpha-beta-depleted transplantation in children. A library of TCRbeta sequences, prepared with unique molecular identifiers, was generated. From the PCR reads, TCRdb called clonotypes with MiXCR, one entry per CDR3 protein. The data contain around 600,000 distinct CDR3 sequences, under 30% of them singletons. This material consisted of PBMCs, mostly from graft donor cells, taken 360 days after TCRalphabeta/CD19-depleted stem cell transplant. Receptors were obtained from a boy in the first two years of life who had a stem cell transplant for acute myeloid leukemia, so the T cells may come from the graft donor.

The rearrangement links TRBV20-1 to TRBJ1-1, with D possibly being TRBD1 (5 bases). Germline CDR1 is DFQATT and CDR2 is SNEGSKA (reference sequence). The V and J ends lost 0 bases and 10 bases respectively, with 15 bases between them. The CDR3 consists of 13 residues. CDR3 sequence: CSARDGGKKGAFF. DNA of the CDR3: TGCAGTGCTAGAGATGGGGGGAAAAAAGGAGCTTTCTTT.

This clonotype came up a few times. The chain joins TRBV10-3 to TRBJ2-1; D gene ambiguous. V lost 3 bases and J 9 bases, leaving 12 bases between the germline ends. Germline assignment: CDR1 ENHRY and CDR2 SYGVKD. The CDR3 is made up of 13 amino acids. The CDR3 DNA reads as TGTGCCATCAGTGACCCGAACTTTAGTGAGCAGTTCTTC. Amino acid sequence: CAISDPNFSEQFF.

This clonotype has just a few counts. The chain employs TRBV20-1 and TRBJ1-3; 8 bases line up with TRBD1. This CDR3 is 14 amino acids long. The germline gives CDR1 DFQATT, CDR2 SNEGSKA (reference sequence). J lost 3 bases, V lost 4 bases, and 5 bases had no gene match. CDR3 region: CSANDRGGGNTIYF. The CDR3 region has the DNA TGCAGTGCTAACGACAGGGGTGGTGGAAACACCATATATTTT.

This clonotype was counted at least ten times. The J gene is TRBJ1-1, the V gene TRBV12-3 or TRBV12-4; D gene uncertain. The CDR3 covers 14 residues. V shed 3 bases and J shed 3 bases, with 11 bases lying between them. CDR3 sequence reads: CASSFVAIHTEAFF. In DNA form, the CDR3 reads TGTGCCAGCAGTTTTGTGGCGATCCACACTGAAGCTTTCTTT.

This clonotype was observed many times. The rearrangement links TRBV28 to TRBJ2-3; D is perhaps TRBD2 (6 bases). The CDR3 sequence is 17 residues long. Germline V gene lookup returns CDR1 MDHEN and CDR2 SYDVKM. The germline V and J ends were trimmed by 0 bases and 0 bases, with 13 bases remaining between them. The CDR3, as DNA: TGTGCCAGCAGTTTATGGGGGCGGGGCTCTAGCACAGATACGCAGTATTTT. This encodes CASSLWGRGSSTDTQYF.